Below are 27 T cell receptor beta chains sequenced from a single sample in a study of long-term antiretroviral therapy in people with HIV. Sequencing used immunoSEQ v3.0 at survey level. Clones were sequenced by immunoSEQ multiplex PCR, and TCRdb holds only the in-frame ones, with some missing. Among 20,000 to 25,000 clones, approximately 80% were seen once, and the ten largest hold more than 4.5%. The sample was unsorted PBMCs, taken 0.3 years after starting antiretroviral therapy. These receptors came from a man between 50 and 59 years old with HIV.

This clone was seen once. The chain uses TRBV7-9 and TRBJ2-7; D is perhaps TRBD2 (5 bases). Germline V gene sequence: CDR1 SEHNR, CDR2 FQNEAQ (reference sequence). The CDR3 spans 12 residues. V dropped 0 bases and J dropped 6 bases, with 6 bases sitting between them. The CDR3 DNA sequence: TGTGCCAGCAGCTTAGCGGGAGTCGAGCAGTACTTC. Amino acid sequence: CASSLAGVEQYF.

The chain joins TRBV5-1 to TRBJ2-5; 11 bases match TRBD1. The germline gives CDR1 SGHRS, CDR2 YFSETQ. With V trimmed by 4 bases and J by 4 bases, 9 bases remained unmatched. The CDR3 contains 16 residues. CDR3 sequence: CASSPGTGGIGETQYF. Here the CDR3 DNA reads TGCGCCAGCAGCCCCGGGACAGGGGGAATCGGAGAGACCCAGTACTTC.

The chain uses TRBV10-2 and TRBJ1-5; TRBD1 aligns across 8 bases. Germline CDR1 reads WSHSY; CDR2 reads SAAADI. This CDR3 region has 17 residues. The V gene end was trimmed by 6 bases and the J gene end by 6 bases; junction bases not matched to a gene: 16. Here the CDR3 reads CASSLRQGYGTTQPQHF. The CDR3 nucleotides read TGCGCCAGCAGCCTTCGACAGGGGTACGGCACCACTCAGCCCCAGCATTTT.

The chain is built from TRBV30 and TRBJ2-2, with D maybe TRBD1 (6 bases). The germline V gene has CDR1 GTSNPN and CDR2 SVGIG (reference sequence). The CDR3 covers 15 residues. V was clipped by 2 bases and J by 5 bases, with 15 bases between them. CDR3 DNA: TGTGCCTGGAGTCGACAGGCGTTACGGACCGGGGAGCTGTTTTTT. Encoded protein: CAWSRQALRTGELFF.

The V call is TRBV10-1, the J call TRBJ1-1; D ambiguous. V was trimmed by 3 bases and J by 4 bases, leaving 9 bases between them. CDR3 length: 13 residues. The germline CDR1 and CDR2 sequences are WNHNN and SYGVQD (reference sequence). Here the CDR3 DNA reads TGCGCCAGCAGTGACGGGCCGAGCACTGAAGCTTTCTTT. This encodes CASSDGPSTEAFF.

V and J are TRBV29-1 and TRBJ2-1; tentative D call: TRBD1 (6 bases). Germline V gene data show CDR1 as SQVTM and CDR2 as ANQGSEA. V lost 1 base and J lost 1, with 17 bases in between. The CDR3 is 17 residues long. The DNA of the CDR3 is TGCAGCGTTGAAGTACTTGACCGAGGGGGATCCTACAATGAGCAGTTCTTC. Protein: CSVEVLDRGGSYNEQFF.

The CDR3 spells CASSFGQELYPNGDGYTF. The CDR3 DNA sequence: TGTGCCAGCAGCTTTGGACAGGAACTCTACCCAAATGGGGATGGCTACACCTTC. The rearrangement joins TRBV7-2 to TRBJ1-2; 7 positions match TRBD1. The ends lost 3 bases at V and 6 bases at J; junction bases unmatched: 19. Germline V CDR1 and CDR2: SGHTA, FQGNSA. The CDR3 consists of 18 residues.

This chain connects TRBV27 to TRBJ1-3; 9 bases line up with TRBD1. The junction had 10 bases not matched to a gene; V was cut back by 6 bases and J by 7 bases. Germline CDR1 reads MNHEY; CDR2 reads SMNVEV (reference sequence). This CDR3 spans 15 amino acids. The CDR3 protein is CASSATGTGFNTIYF. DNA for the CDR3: TGTGCCAGCAGCGCCACCGGGACAGGGTTTAACACCATATATTTT.

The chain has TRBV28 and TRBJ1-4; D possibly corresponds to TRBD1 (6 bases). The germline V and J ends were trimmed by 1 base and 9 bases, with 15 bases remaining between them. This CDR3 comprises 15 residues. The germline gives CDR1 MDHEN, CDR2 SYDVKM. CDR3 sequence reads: CASSLFGQKEKKLFF. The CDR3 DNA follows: TGTGCCAGCAGTTTATTCGGACAGAAGGAGAAAAAACTGTTTTTT.

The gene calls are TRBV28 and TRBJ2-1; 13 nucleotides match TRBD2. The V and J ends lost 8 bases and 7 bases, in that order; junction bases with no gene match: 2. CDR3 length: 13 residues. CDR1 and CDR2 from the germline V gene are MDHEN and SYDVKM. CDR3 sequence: CASRLAGGNEQFF. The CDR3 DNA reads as TGTGCCAGCCGACTAGCGGGGGGAAATGAGCAGTTCTTC.

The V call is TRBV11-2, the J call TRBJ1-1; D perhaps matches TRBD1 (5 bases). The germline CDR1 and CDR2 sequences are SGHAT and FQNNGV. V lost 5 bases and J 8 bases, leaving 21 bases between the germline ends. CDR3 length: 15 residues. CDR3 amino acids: CASSPEFVARVEAFF. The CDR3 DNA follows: TGTGCCAGCAGCCCCGAGTTTGTGGCCAGGGTGGAAGCTTTCTTT.

CDR3 DNA sequence: TGTGCCAGCAGAGAGACGGGGGCCTCCTACGAGCAGTACTTC. It specifies CASRETGASYEQYF. This chain links TRBV28 with TRBJ2-7; D assignment may be TRBD1 or TRBD2 (6 bases each). CDR3 length: 14 amino acids. Trimming stripped 6 bases from V and 0 bases from J, with 12 bases between. Germline CDR1 MDHEN, CDR2 SYDVKM. The full variable domain, completed using reference TRBV28 and TRBJ2-7, is DVKVTQSSRYLVKRTGEKVFLECVQDMDHENMFWYRQDPGLGLRLIYFSYDVKMKEKGDIPEGYSVSREKKERFSLILESASTNQTSMYLCASRETGASYEQYFGPGTRLTVT.

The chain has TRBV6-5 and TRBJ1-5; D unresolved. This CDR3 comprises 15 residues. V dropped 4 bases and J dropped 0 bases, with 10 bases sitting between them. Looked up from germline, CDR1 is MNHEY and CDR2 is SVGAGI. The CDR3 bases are TGTGCCAGCAGTTCGACGAGGGATAGCAATCAGCCCCAGCATTTT. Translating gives CASSSTRDSNQPQHF.

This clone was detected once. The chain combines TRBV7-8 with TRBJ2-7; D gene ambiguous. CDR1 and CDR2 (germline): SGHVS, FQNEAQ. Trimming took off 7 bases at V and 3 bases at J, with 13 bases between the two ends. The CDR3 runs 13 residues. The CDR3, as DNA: TGTGCCAGCATCGACCGACTTTACTACGAGCAGTACTTC. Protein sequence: CASIDRLYYEQYF.

This CDR3 reads CSVETREDTEAFF. CDR3 nucleotides: TGCAGCGTTGAAACCCGAGAAGACACTGAAGCTTTCTTT. This sequence joins TRBV29-1 and TRBJ1-1; no reliable D call. V was cut by 2 bases and J by 3 bases, with 10 bases left in between. The germline gives CDR1 SQVTM, CDR2 ANQGSEA. The CDR3 has 13 residues.

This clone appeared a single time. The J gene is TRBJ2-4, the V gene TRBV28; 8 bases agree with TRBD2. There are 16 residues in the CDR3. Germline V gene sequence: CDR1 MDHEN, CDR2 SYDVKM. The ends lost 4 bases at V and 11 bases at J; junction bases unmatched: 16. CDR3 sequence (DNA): TGTGCCAGCAGTTCCCGGGGCCGGGGGGGCCTGGATTTTCAGTACTTC. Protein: CASSSRGRGGLDFQYF.

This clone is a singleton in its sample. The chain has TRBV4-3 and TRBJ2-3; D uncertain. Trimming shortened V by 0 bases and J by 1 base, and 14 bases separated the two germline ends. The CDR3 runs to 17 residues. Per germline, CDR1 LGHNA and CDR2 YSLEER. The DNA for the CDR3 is TGCGCCAGCAGCCAAGATAGGGTATTCGCTGGCACAGATACGCAGTATTTT. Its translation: CASSQDRVFAGTDTQYF.

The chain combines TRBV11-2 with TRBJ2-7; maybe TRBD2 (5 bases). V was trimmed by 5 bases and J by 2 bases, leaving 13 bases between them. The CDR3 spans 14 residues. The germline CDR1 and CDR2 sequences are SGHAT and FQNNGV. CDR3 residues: CASSLREIAYEQYF. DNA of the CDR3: TGTGCCAGCAGCCTTAGGGAGATCGCCTACGAGCAGTACTTC.

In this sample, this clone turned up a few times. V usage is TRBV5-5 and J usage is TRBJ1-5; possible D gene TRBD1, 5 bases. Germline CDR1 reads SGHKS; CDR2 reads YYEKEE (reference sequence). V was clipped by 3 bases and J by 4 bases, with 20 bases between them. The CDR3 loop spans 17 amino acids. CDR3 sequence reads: CASSSVADSLRNQPQHF. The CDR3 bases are TGTGCCAGCAGCTCTGTAGCCGACAGCCTCAGGAATCAGCCCCAGCATTTT.

CDR3 protein: CAWRGQLQETQYF. CDR3 nucleotide sequence: TGTGCCTGGAGGGGGCAACTACAAGAGACCCAGTACTTC. The chain joins TRBV30 to TRBJ2-5; the D gene is possibly TRBD1 (5 bases). Germline lookup yields CDR1 GTSNPN and CDR2 SVGIG (reference sequence). The CDR3 contains 13 residues. V gave up 3 bases and J gave up 2 bases, with 10 bases separating them.

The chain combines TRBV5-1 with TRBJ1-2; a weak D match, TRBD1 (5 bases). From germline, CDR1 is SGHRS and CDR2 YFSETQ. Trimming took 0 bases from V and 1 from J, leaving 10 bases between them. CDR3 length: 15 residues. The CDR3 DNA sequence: TGCGCCAGCAGCTTGGGTGGGGCCAGTAACTATGGCTACACCTTC. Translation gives CASSLGGASNYGYTF.

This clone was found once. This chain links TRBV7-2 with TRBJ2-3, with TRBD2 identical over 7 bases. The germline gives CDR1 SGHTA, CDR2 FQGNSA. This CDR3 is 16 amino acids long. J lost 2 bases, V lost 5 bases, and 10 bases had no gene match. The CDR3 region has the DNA TGTGCCAGCAGCCCCCTAGCGGCCCCCCACACAGATACGCAGTATTTT. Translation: CASSPLAAPHTDTQYF.

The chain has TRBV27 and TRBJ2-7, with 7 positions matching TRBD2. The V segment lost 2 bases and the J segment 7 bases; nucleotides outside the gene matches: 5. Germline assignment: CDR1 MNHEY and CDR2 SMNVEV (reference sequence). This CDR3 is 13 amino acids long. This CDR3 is CASSLGAGEEQYF. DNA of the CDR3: TGTGCCAGCAGTTTAGGGGCGGGAGAAGAGCAGTACTTC.

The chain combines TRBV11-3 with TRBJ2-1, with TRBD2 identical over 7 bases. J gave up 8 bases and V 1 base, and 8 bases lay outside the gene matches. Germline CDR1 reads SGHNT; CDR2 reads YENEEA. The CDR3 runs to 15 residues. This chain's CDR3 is CASSLGGGGVDEQFF. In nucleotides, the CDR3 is TGTGCCAGCAGCTTAGGTGGGGGAGGGGTGGATGAGCAGTTCTTC. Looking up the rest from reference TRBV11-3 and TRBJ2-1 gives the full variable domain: EAGVVQSPRYKIIEKKQPVAFWCNPISGHNTLYWYLQNLGQGPELLIRYENEEAVDDSQLPKDRFSAERLKGVDSTLKIQPAELGDSAVYLCASSLGGGGVDEQFFGPGTRLTVL.

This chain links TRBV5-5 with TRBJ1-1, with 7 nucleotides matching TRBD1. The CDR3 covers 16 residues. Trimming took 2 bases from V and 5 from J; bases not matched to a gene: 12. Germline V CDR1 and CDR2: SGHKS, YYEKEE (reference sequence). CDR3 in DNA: TGTGCCAGCAGCTTCACAGGGGTGGGTATGCGTACTGAAGCTTTCTTT. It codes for CASSFTGVGMRTEAFF.

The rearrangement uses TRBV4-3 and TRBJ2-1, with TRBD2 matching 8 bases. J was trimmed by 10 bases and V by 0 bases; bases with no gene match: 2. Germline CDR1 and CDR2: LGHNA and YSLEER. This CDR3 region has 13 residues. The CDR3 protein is CASSQELAEEQFF. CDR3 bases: TGCGCCAGCAGCCAAGAACTAGCGGAAGAGCAGTTCTTC.

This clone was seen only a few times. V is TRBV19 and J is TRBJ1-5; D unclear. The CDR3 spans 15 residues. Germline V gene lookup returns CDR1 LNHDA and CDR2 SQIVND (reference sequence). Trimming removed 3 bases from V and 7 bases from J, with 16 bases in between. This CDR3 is CASSIEYPIRQPQHF. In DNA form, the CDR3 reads TGTGCCAGTAGTATCGAGTACCCCATCAGGCAGCCCCAGCATTTT.